These 13 T cell receptor beta chains came from one sample sequenced in a study of response to subunit inactivated influenza vaccine. TCRdb reanalysed the RT-PCR reads using MiXCR and keeps one entry per CDR3 protein. The table records 650,000 to 800,000 distinct CDR3 sequences, 14% of them present only once. The specimen comprised PBMCs from blood, sampled roughly 2 weeks before vaccination. These receptors were obtained from a man aged 45-60 years who received an inactivated influenza vaccine.

This clonotype was seen a few times. CDR3 bases: TGTGCCACCAGTGATCCCGGCCCCCAGGGCAATGAGCAGTTCTTC. The encoded protein is CATSDPGPQGNEQFF. This rearrangement joins TRBV24-1 to TRBJ2-1; tentative D call: TRBD1 (5 bases). CDR1 is KGHDR, CDR2 SFDVKD, per germline. Deletions cut 3 bases from V and 6 bases from J, with 14 bases between. The CDR3 is 15 amino acids.

The sample holds a few counts of this clonotype. The chain employs TRBV12-3 or TRBV12-4 and TRBJ1-4; possibly TRBD1 for D (6 bases). The CDR3 loop spans 14 amino acids. The V gene lost 2 bases and the J gene lost 7 bases, with 11 bases spanning the gap. CDR3 sequence (DNA): TGTGCCAGCAGTTTATCCGCAGGGGTTGAAAAACTGTTTTTT. Translation: CASSLSAGVEKLFF.

Only a few counts were recorded for this clonotype. V is TRBV19 and J is TRBJ2-7; no firm D call. The CDR3 totals 12 residues. Trimming took 5 bases from V and 6 from J, leaving 11 bases between them. Per germline, CDR1 LNHDA and CDR2 SQIVND (reference sequence). The CDR3 DNA is TGTGCCAGTAGTCCTCTCAGAGGCGAGCAGTACTTC. It translates to CASSPLRGEQYF.

This rearrangement joins TRBV28 to TRBJ2-5, with 7 bases identical to TRBD1. This CDR3 region has 15 residues. Germline V lookup: CDR1 MDHEN, CDR2 SYDVKM. Trimming took 2 bases from V and 4 from J; bases not matched to a gene: 7. The CDR3 DNA follows: TGTGCCAGCAGTTTAAGGGCAGGGGGTAGAGAGACCCAGTACTTC. Translation gives CASSLRAGGRETQYF.

This clonotype was counted a few times. Written as DNA, the CDR3 is TGTGCCAGCAGCTACCCGGGACTACTCAATGAGCAGTTCTTC. Translating gives CASSYPGLLNEQFF. The chain couples TRBV7-2 to TRBJ2-1; 7 positions match TRBD2. Per germline, CDR1 SGHTA and CDR2 FQGNSA. V dropped 4 bases and J dropped 6; count of bases not matched to a gene: 6. The length of the CDR3 is 14 residues.

The chain is built from TRBV28 and TRBJ1-5, with unresolved D. This CDR3 region has 13 residues. V dropped 2 bases and J dropped 10 bases, with 12 bases sitting between them. CDR1 and CDR2 from the germline V gene are MDHEN and SYDVKM. The CDR3 is CASSLDGVQPQHF. The CDR3 nucleotides are TGTGCCAGCAGTTTAGACGGGGTTCAACCCCAGCATTTT.

This clonotype appeared a few times. The rearrangement links TRBV28 to TRBJ2-4; tentatively, D is TRBD2 (5 bases). Trimming stripped 2 bases from V and 1 base from J, with 6 bases between. The CDR3 totals 14 residues. Germline CDR1 and CDR2: MDHEN and SYDVKM. This CDR3 is CASSLPGAKNIQYF. The CDR3 coding sequence is TGTGCCAGCAGTTTACCGGGGGCCAAAAACATTCAGTACTTC.

The rearrangement links TRBV10-2 to TRBJ2-5; 10 bases are a match to TRBD2. CDR1 is WSHSY, CDR2 SAAADI, per germline. This CDR3 has 17 residues. Trimming took 4 bases from V and 5 from J; bases not matched to a gene: 13. CDR3 amino acids: CASSATVFSGGTETQYF. CDR3 bases: TGCGCCAGCAGTGCCACCGTTTTTAGCGGGGGGACGGAGACCCAGTACTTC.

The chain recombines TRBV5-1 with TRBJ2-3; 9 positions agree with TRBD2. In germline, CDR1 is SGHRS, CDR2 YFSETQ. The length of the CDR3 is 16 residues. Trimming at V came to 4 bases and at J to 0 bases, leaving 6 bases not matched to a gene. CDR3 region: CASSRGGLASTDTQYF. The CDR3 DNA follows: TGCGCCAGCAGCCGGGGCGGACTAGCGAGCACAGATACGCAGTATTTT.

V gene TRBV12-3 or TRBV12-4 combines with J gene TRBJ2-3; the D is unclear. Trimming pared 5 bases from V and 0 bases from J, leaving 6 bases between. The length of the CDR3 is 13 residues. The CDR3 region is CASSHYSTDTQYF. The CDR3 DNA sequence: TGTGCCAGCAGTCACTATAGCACAGATACGCAGTATTTT.

This clonotype has more than one count but fewer than ten. The rearrangement uses TRBV3-1 and TRBJ2-3; no reliable D call. The CDR3 sequence is 15 residues long. The V gene lost 0 bases and the J gene lost 0 bases, with 7 bases spanning the gap. CDR1 is LGHDT and CDR2 is YNNKEL in the germline V gene (reference sequence). CDR3 in amino acids: CASSQDAMSTDTQYF. The CDR3 DNA is TGTGCCAGCAGCCAAGACGCTATGAGCACAGATACGCAGTATTTT.

This clonotype was seen a few times. Here the CDR3 reads CASSQGPSGDYEQYF. The CDR3 DNA reads as TGTGCCAGCAGCCAAGGGCCTAGCGGGGATTACGAGCAGTACTTC. V and J are TRBV4-2 and TRBJ2-7, with TRBD2 matching over 9 bases. CDR1 LGHNA and CDR2 YNFKEQ come from the germline V gene. The CDR3 is 15 residues long. V lost 1 base, J lost 4 bases, and 5 bases stayed unmatched.

V is TRBV12-3 or TRBV12-4 and J is TRBJ2-1; 11 bases align to TRBD2. This CDR3 spans 14 amino acids. The V gene end was trimmed by 7 bases and the J gene end by 8 bases; junction bases not matched to a gene: 7. CDR3 sequence (DNA): TGTGCCAGCACCGCGACTAGCGGGACATATGAGCAGTTCTTC. Translation gives CASTATSGTYEQFF.